One and the same sample provided the 14 T cell receptor beta chains below, sequenced in a study of T-cell reconstitution after alpha-beta-depleted transplantation in children. As it was prepared, the TCRbeta library received unique molecular identifiers. Each CDR3 protein is one row after TCRdb ran MiXCR on the PCR reads. The profile shows hundreds of thousands of distinct CDR3 sequences, about 12% of them singletons. The source material was PBMCs, sampled before TCRalphabeta/CD19-depleted stem cell transplant. The receptors here all came from a girl aged 2 to 9 with congenital amegakaryocytic thrombocytopenia, due to receive a stem cell transplant.

Many counts were recorded for this clonotype. The rearrangement links TRBV7-9 to TRBJ2-5, with 8 bases matching TRBD1. The CDR3 runs to 14 residues. The J segment lost 5 bases and the V segment lost 5 bases, leaving 7 bases of the junction unmatched. From germline, CDR1 is SEHNR and CDR2 FQNEAQ (reference sequence). The chain's CDR3 is CASSGQGVWETQYF. The CDR3 DNA is TGTGCCAGCAGCGGACAGGGAGTATGGGAGACCCAGTACTTC.

J is TRBJ1-1 and V is TRBV20-1; D perhaps matches TRBD1 (6 bases). Germline V lookup: CDR1 DFQATT, CDR2 SNEGSKA (reference sequence). This CDR3 has 13 residues. Trimming cost V 0 bases and J 4 bases, with 9 bases left between them. CDR3 sequence (DNA): TGCAGTGCTAGAGATCGACAGGTCACTGAAGCTTTCTTT. Protein sequence: CSARDRQVTEAFF.

This clonotype has at least ten counts. The V call is TRBV5-1, the J call TRBJ2-5, with TRBD2 matching over 8 bases. CDR3 size: 14 residues. J was trimmed by 0 bases and V by 6 bases; bases with no gene match: 4. The germline gives CDR1 SGHRS, CDR2 YFSETQ. The CDR3 sequence: CASTTSVYQETQYF. Here the CDR3 DNA reads TGCGCCAGCACGACTAGCGTGTACCAAGAGACCCAGTACTTC.

There are many counts of this clonotype. The chain joins TRBV6-4 to TRBJ1-6, with no clear D. V was trimmed by 3 bases and J by 5 bases, leaving 11 bases between them. The CDR3 runs to 15 residues. In germline, CDR1 is MRHNA, CDR2 SNTAGT. For the CDR3, the DNA is TGTGCCAGCAGTGAGACCCCGGAGGATAATTCACCCCTCCACTTT. Its protein product is CASSETPEDNSPLHF.

This clonotype has ten or more counts. The CDR3 bases are TGCAGTGCTAGATTTGCGGAGCAGACAATTCTAATGAACACTGAAGCTTTCTTT. Its protein product is CSARFAEQTILMNTEAFF. This chain connects TRBV20-1 to TRBJ1-1; no firm D call. The CDR3 contains 18 residues. Trimming shortened V by 2 bases and J by 0 bases, and 22 bases separated the two germline ends. Germline CDR1 is DFQATT and CDR2 is SNEGSKA (reference sequence).

The chain is built from TRBV11-2 and TRBJ1-4, with D tentatively TRBD1 (5 bases). The CDR3 has 18 residues. CDR1 and CDR2 (germline): SGHAT, FQNNGV. V was clipped by 5 bases and J by 7 bases, with 26 bases between them. DNA for the CDR3: TGTGCCAGCAGCGCAAAACCCCCAGGGAGTAGCTACATTGAAAAACTGTTTTTT. This gives the protein CASSAKPPGSSYIEKLFF.

In this sample, this clonotype turned up many times. The rearrangement uses TRBV11-2 and TRBJ1-5, with D hard to call. The CDR3 totals 15 residues. Trimming shortened V by 1 base and J by 3 bases, and 10 bases separated the two germline ends. The germline V gene has CDR1 SGHAT and CDR2 FQNNGV. The CDR3 region is CASSLGSVPNQPQHF. In DNA form, the CDR3 reads TGTGCCAGCAGCTTAGGATCGGTGCCCAATCAGCCCCAGCATTTT.

This clonotype was seen only a few times. The rearrangement uses TRBV6-2 or TRBV6-3 and TRBJ2-1, with TRBD2 matching 12 bases. This CDR3 spans 17 amino acids. Trimming cost V 2 bases and J 4 bases; bases outside gene matches: 6. In germline, CDR1 is MNHEY, CDR2 SVGEGT. Written as DNA, the CDR3 is TGTGCCAGCAGTTACGGGCTAGCGGGAGGGATATACAATGAGCAGTTCTTC. Residues: CASSYGLAGGIYNEQFF.

This clonotype was found many times. CDR3 loop: CASSPPSYEQYF. CDR3 in DNA: TGTGCCAGCAGCCCCCCCTCCTACGAGCAGTACTTC. The rearrangement joins TRBV7-8 to TRBJ2-7, with D uncertain. Germline V gene sequence: CDR1 SGHVS, CDR2 FQNEAQ. Deletions cut 5 bases from V and 0 bases from J, with 5 bases between. The CDR3 length is 12 residues.

This clonotype has just a few counts. The chain employs TRBV20-1 and TRBJ2-7; D not resolved. Germline CDR1 and CDR2: DFQATT and SNEGSKA (reference sequence). This CDR3 has 17 residues. The V end was cut by 5 bases, the J end by 1 base, with 24 bases between. CDR3 in DNA: TGCAGTGCTCTCCTCCCCCTAAAAAAGAGAACATCCTACGAGCAGTACTTC. Amino acids: CSALLPLKKRTSYEQYF.

This clonotype has ten or more counts. The gene calls are TRBV7-9 and TRBJ2-7; 7 bases fit TRBD1. Losses at the gene ends were 4 bases for V and 1 base for J; bases not matched to a gene: 7. The CDR3 length is 15 residues. Germline CDR1 and CDR2: SEHNR and FQNEAQ (reference sequence). The CDR3 loop is CASSYRQGLSYEQYF. CDR3 bases: TGTGCCAGCAGCTACAGACAGGGTCTATCCTACGAGCAGTACTTC.

This rearrangement joins TRBV21-1 to TRBJ2-1; TRBD1, the table's D call, was not compared with the DNA. TRBV21-1 represents a pseudogene. The CDR3 has 13 amino acids. In DNA, the CDR3 is TGTGCCAGCAGCAAAAGCAGGGGGAATGAGCAGTTCTTC. This translates into CASSKSRGNEQFF.

There are many counts of this clonotype. V gene TRBV29-1 combines with J gene TRBJ1-2; TRBD1 agrees at 8 bases. The CDR3 sequence is 14 residues long. The germline gives CDR1 SQVTM, CDR2 ANQGSEA. V was pared by 3 bases and J by 0 bases, with 3 bases of the junction left unmatched. In DNA, the CDR3 is TGCAGCGTTGACCCGACAGGGGCTAACTATGGCTACACCTTC. It translates to CSVDPTGANYGYTF.

A few counts support this clonotype. The chain combines TRBV29-1 with TRBJ2-1; 7 bases match TRBD2. Germline CDR1 is SQVTM and CDR2 is ANQGSEA. Trimming at V came to 7 bases and at J to 0 bases, leaving 21 bases not matched to a gene. The CDR3 length is 19 residues. The CDR3 DNA reads TGCAGCGCGGATCCCCTAGCGGTAGCCGTATTCAGCTCCTACAATGAGCAGTTCTTC. Protein: CSADPLAVAVFSSYNEQFF.